The subject of this entry is one TCR beta chain. The germline CDR1 and CDR2 sequences are LNHDA and SQIVND (reference sequence). This CDR3 region has 14 residues. Between the trimmed V and J ends, which lost 2 bases and 2 bases, there was a span of 9 bases. This sample was taken from a study of blood T cell repertoires in COVID-19. About the study: Acute and convalescent COVID-19 specimens originated in the United States, Italy and Spain.

Original processing notes: Amplification of reference gene primers provided the estimated nucleated cell counts. Sequencing was performed with immunoSEQ multiplex PCR; in TCRdb, only in-frame clones are kept and a portion is missing. V, J and clone size are taken as reported in that table, and D and trimming were inferred from the DNA itself. This repertoire shows around 70,000 clones, approximately 89% found once; its top ten account for approximately 8.9%. The source is a man older than 75 with acute or convalescent COVID-19. Sequencing was done on a sample of peripheral blood. The rearrangement links TRBV19 to TRBJ1-2; D not certain. CDR3 DNA: TGTGCCAGTAGTATATCGAACAGAAACTATGGCTACACCTTC. Its protein product is CASSISNRNYGYTF.